This T cell receptor beta chain comes out of a study of blood T cell repertoires in COVID-19. Study-level information: COVID-19 samples, acute and convalescent, were from the United States, Italy and Spain. PBMCs, B-cell-depleted T cells, or T cells provided the cDNA or gDNA that made up the material.

The germline gives CDR1 SNHLY, CDR2 FYNNEI. Unmatched junction bases numbered 16, after V lost 6 bases and J lost 1 base. This CDR3 contains 18 residues. Generated by immunoSEQ multiplex PCR, the TCRdb table keeps only in-frame clones and is missing some. The profile shows roughly 250,000 clones, 84% of them singletons. The source material was peripheral blood. The chain is built from TRBV2 and TRBJ2-5, with 8 bases matching TRBD1. This TCR derives from a middle-aged woman who had recovered from COVID-19. The CDR3 is CASRDRASRFIPQETQYF. The CDR3 region has the DNA TGTGCCAGCAGGGACAGGGCATCAAGGTTTATTCCCCAAGAGACCCAGTACTTC.